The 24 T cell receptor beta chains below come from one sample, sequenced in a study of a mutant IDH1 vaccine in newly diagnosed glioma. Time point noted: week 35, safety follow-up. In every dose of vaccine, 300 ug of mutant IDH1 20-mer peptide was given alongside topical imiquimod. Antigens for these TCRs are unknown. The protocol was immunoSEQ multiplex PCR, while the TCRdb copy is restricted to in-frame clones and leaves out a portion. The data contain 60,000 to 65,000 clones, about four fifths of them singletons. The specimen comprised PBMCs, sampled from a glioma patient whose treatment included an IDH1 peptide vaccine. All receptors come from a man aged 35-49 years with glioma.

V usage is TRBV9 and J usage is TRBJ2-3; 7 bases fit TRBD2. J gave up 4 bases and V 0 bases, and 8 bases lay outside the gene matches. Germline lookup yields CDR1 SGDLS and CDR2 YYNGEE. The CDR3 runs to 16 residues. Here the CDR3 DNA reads TGTGCCAGCAGCGTAGAGGGCGGGAGTCTTGCAGATACGCAGTATTTT. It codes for CASSVEGGSLADTQYF.

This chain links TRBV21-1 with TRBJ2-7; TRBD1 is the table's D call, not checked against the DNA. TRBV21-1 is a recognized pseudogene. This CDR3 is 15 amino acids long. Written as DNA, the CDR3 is TGTGCCAGCAGCAACCGTGGACAGGGGGCGGGAGAGCAGTACTTC. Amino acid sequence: CASSNRGQGAGEQYF.

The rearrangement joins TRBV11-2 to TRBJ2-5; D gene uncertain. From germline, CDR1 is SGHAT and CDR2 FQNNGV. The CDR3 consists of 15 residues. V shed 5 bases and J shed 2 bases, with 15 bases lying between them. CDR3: CASSPGAFKQETQYF. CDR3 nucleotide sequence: TGTGCCAGCAGCCCTGGAGCCTTTAAGCAAGAGACCCAGTACTTC.

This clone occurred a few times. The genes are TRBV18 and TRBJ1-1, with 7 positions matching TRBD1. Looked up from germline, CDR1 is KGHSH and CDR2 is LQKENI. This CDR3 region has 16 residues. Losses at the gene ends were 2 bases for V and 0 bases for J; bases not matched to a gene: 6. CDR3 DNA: TGTGCCAGCTCACCATGGACAGGTCTCATGAACACTGAAGCTTTCTTT. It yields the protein CASSPWTGLMNTEAFF.

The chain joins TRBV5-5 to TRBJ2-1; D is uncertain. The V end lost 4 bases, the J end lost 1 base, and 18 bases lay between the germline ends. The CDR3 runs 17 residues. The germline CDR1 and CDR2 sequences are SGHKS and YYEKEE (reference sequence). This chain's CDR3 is CASSPRIQVGSYNEQFF. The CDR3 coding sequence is TGTGCCAGCAGCCCGCGGATCCAAGTGGGGTCCTACAATGAGCAGTTCTTC. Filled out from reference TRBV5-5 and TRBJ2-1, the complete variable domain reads DAGVTQSPTHLIKTRGQQVTLRCSPISGHKSVSWYQQVLGQGPQFIFQYYEKEERGRGNFPDRFSARQFPNYSSELNVNALLLGDSALYLCASSPRIQVGSYNEQFFGPGTRLTVL.

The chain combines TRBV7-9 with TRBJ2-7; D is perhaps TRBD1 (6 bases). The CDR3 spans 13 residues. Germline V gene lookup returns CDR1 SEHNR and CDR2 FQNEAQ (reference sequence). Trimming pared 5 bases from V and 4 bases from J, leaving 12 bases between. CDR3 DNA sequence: TGTGCCAGCAGCCCAGACGACAGGTACGAGCAGTACTTC. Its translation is CASSPDDRYEQYF.

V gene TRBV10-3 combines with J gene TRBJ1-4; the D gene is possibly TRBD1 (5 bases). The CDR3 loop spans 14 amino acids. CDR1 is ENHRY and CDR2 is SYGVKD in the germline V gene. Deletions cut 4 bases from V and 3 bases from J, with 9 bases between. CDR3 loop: CAISGGLANEKLFF. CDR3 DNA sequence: TGTGCCATCAGTGGGGGGTTAGCTAATGAAAAACTGTTTTTT.

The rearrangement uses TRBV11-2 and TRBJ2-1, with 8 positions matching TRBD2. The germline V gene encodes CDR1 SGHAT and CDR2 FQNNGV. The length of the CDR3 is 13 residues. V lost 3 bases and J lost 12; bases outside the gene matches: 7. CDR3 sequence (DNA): TGTGCCAGCAGCTTGGACCCGGCGGGGGGGCAGTTCTTC. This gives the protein CASSLDPAGGQFF.

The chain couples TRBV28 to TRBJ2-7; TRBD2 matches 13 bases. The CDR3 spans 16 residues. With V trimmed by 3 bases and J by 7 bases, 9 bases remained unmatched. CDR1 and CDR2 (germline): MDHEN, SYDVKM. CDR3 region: CASSLSGLAGVGEQYF. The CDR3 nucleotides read TGTGCCAGCAGTTTGTCCGGACTAGCGGGAGTCGGTGAGCAGTACTTC.

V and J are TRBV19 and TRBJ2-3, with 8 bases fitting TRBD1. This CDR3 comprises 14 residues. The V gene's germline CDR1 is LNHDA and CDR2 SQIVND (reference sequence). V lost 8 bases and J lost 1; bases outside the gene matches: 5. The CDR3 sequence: CASRTGFGTDTQYF. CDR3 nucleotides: TGTGCCAGTCGGACAGGGTTCGGCACAGATACGCAGTATTTT.

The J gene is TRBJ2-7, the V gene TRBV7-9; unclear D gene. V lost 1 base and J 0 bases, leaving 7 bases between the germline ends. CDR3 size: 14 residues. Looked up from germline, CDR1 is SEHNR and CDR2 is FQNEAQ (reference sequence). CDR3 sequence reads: CASSLGSLSYEQYF. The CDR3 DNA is TGTGCCAGCAGCTTAGGCAGCCTCTCCTACGAGCAGTACTTC.

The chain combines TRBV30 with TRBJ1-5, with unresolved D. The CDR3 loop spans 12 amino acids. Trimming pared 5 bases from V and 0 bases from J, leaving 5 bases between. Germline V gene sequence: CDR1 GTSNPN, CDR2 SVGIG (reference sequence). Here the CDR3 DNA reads TGTGCCTGGGGCTATAGCAATCAGCCCCAGCATTTT. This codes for CAWGYSNQPQHF.

The chain's CDR3 is CASSMGQAWNTEAFF. The CDR3 DNA sequence: TGTGCCAGTAGTATGGGGCAGGCCTGGAACACTGAAGCTTTCTTT. The chain recombines TRBV19 with TRBJ1-1, with a tentative D call TRBD1 (5 bases). This CDR3 contains 15 residues. Germline V gene data show CDR1 as LNHDA and CDR2 as SQIVND (reference sequence). Between the trimmed V and J ends, which lost 3 bases and 1 base, there was a span of 12 bases.

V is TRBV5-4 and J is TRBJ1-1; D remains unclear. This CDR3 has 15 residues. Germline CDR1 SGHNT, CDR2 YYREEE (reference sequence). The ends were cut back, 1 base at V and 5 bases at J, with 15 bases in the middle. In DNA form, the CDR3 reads TGTGCCAGCAGCTTGAAGACGGGTCCGAGGACTGAAGCTTTCTTT. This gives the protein CASSLKTGPRTEAFF.

The DNA for the CDR3 is TGTGCCAGCTCACCGGGACTAGAGTACCAAGAGACCCAGTACTTC. It encodes CASSPGLEYQETQYF. The V call is TRBV18, the J call TRBJ2-5, with 8 bases lining up with TRBD2. V shed 3 bases and J 0 bases; nucleotides not matched to a gene: 3. This CDR3 spans 15 amino acids. From germline, CDR1 is KGHSH and CDR2 LQKENI.

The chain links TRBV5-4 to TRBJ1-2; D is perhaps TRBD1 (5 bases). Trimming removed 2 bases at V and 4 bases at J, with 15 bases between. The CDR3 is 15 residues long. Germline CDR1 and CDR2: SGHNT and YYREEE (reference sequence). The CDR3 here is CASSFGQGVGYGYTF. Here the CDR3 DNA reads TGTGCCAGCAGCTTCGGTCAGGGTGTAGGCTATGGCTACACCTTC.

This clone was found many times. This CDR3 is CASSRPSAEAFF. The CDR3 DNA is TGTGCCAGTAGTCGGCCCTCGGCTGAAGCTTTCTTT. The chain recombines TRBV19 with TRBJ1-1; D uncertain. The CDR3 consists of 12 residues. Germline loops: CDR1 LNHDA, CDR2 SQIVND (reference sequence). V lost 5 bases and J lost 6, with 10 bases in between. Full variable domain (remainder filled in from reference TRBV19 and TRBJ1-1): DGGITQSPKYLFRKEGQNVTLSCEQNLNHDAMYWYRQDPGQGLRLIYYSQIVNDFQKGDIAEGYSVSREKKESFPLTVTSAQKNPTAFYLCASSRPSAEAFFGQGTRLTVV.

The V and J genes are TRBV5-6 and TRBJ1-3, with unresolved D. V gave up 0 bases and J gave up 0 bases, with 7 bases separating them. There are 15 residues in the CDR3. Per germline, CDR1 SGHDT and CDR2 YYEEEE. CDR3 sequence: CASSLGSHSGNTIYF. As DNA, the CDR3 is TGTGCCAGCAGCTTGGGGTCACACTCTGGAAACACCATATATTTT.

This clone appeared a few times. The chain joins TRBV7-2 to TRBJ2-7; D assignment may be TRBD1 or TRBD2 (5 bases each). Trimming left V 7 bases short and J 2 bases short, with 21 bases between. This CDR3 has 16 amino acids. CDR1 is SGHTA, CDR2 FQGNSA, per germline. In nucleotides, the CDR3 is TGTGCCAGCACTCCCTACGGGGCAGGGATCCCCTACGAGCAGTACTTC. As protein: CASTPYGAGIPYEQYF.

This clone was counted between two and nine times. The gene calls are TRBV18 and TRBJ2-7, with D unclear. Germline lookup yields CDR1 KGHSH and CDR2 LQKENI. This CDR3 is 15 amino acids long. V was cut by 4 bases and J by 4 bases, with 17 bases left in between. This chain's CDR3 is CASSHGTTRWYEQYF. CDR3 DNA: TGTGCCAGCTCACACGGCACCACCCGCTGGTACGAGCAGTACTTC.

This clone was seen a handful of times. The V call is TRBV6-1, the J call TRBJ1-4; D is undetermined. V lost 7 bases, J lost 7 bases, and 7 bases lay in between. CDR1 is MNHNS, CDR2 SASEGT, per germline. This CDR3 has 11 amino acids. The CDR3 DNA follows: TGTGCCAGCATGCTGGGTGAAAAACTGTTTTTT. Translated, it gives CASMLGEKLFF.

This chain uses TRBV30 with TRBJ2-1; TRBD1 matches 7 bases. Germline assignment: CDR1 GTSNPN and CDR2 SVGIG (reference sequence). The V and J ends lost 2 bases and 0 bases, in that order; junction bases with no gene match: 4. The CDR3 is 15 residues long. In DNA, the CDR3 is TGTGCCTGGAGTAAACAGGGGAGCTCCTACAATGAGCAGTTCTTC. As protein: CAWSKQGSSYNEQFF.

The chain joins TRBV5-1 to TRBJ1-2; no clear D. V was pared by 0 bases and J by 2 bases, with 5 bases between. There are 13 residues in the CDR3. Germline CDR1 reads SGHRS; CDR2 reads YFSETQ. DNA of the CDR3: TGCGCCAGCAGCTTGGCACGGAACTATGGCTACACCTTC. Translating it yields CASSLARNYGYTF.

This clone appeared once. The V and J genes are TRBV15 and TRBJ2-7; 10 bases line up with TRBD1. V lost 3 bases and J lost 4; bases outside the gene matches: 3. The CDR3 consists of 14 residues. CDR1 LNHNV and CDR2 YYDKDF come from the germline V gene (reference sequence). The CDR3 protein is CATSSRQGAYEQYF. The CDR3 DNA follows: TGTGCCACCAGCAGCCGACAGGGGGCTTACGAGCAGTACTTC.